One T cell receptor beta chain is described in this entry. TCRdb keeps only in-frame clones here, not all; method: immunoSEQ multiplex PCR. The sample gives more than 95,000 clones, around nine tenths of which show up once; less than 4% is in the top ten. This sample was included in a study of T cell responses to AZD1222 COVID-19 vaccine. The CDR3 length is 11 residues. With 3 bases removed from V and 8 bases from J, the gap between germline ends came to 7 bases. Germline V gene sequence: CDR1 SGHAT, CDR2 FQNNGV. The TCR comes from an adult who received the AZD1222 COVID-19 vaccine. Sequences were derived from peripheral blood, sampled 28 days after the second AZD1222 dose. The chain combines TRBV11-2 with TRBJ1-2, with D possibly matching TRBD1 (6 bases). This CDR3 reads CASSFRGGYTF. The CDR3, as DNA: TGTGCCAGCAGCTTCAGGGGCGGCTACACCTTC.